The 8 T cell receptor beta chains in this list originate from one sample, sequenced in a study of blood T cell repertoires in COVID-19 (dated by TCRdb to 2018 to 2021). The protocol used for the library was the immunoSEQ multiplex PCR assay. TCRdb stores this immuneACCESS table with in-frame sequences only. Part of the clones is absent; in the studies checked, under half of the shortfall reflects unresolved V genes, and no reason is known for the rest. The sample yields about 50,000 clones; about 88% were counted once. Approximately 3.1% of the sample comes from the top ten. The sample taken for sequencing was PBMCs or T cells enriched from blood (not recorded which). The source of these receptors is a woman between 50 and 59 years old who had recovered from COVID-19.

The chain combines TRBV5-5 with TRBJ2-1; D is uncertain. The CDR3 spans 15 residues. Trimming stripped 0 bases from V and 7 bases from J, with 14 bases between. The germline CDR1 and CDR2 sequences are SGHKS and YYEKEE (reference sequence). Here the CDR3 DNA reads TGTGCCAGCAGCTTGGAGGCTACGGAGTGGAATGAGCAGTTCTTC. Residues: CASSLEATEWNEQFF.

The J gene is TRBJ1-6, the V gene TRBV7-2; no reliable D call. The germline V gene encodes CDR1 SGHTA and CDR2 FQGNSA. The CDR3 sequence is 16 residues long. Trimming left V 3 bases short and J 0 bases short, with 9 bases between. The CDR3 DNA reads TGTGCCAGCAGCTTCTTACAGAGCTCCTATAATTCACCCCTCCACTTT. The encoded protein is CASSFLQSSYNSPLHF.

The V gene is TRBV6-2 or TRBV6-3, the J gene TRBJ2-5; TRBD1 might be the D (5 bases). The V gene's germline CDR1 is MNHEY and CDR2 SVGEGT. CDR3 length: 15 residues. V shed 4 bases and J shed 1 base, with 13 bases lying between them. This CDR3 is CASSLRTSFQETQYF. The CDR3 DNA is TGTGCCAGCAGTTTGCGGACATCCTTCCAAGAGACCCAGTACTTC.

The V call is TRBV7-3, the J call TRBJ1-6; 7 bases line up with TRBD1. Germline CDR1 SGHTA, CDR2 FQGTGA. J was trimmed by 4 bases and V by 4 bases; bases with no gene match: 4. This CDR3 is 15 amino acids long. CDR3 region: CASSWGDRYNSPLHF. DNA for the CDR3: TGTGCCAGCAGCTGGGGGGACAGATATAATTCACCCCTCCACTTT.

The rearrangement joins TRBV5-1 to TRBJ2-3; 8 bases are shared with TRBD1. V lost 4 bases, J lost 2 bases, and 6 bases stayed unmatched. The CDR3 is 15 residues long. Germline V gene data show CDR1 as SGHRS and CDR2 as YFSETQ. The CDR3 DNA is TGCGCCAGCAGCATTAGGACAGGGTTCACAGATACGCAGTATTTT. Amino acid sequence: CASSIRTGFTDTQYF. The full variable domain, completed using reference TRBV5-1 and TRBJ2-3, is KAGVTQTPRYLIKTRGQQVTLSCSPISGHRSVSWYQQTPGQGLQFLFEYFSETQRNKGNFPGRFSGRQFSNSRSEMNVSTLELGDSALYLCASSIRTGFTDTQYFGPGTRLTVL.

In this sample, this clone turned up a few times. As DNA, the CDR3 is TGTGCCTGGAGCCCCGGGGGGGATCAGCCCCAGCATTTT. Its translation: CAWSPGGDQPQHF. The chain carries TRBV30 and TRBJ1-5, with D maybe TRBD1 (5 bases). The CDR3 contains 13 residues. V shed 3 bases and J shed 5 bases, with 11 bases lying between them. Looked up from germline, CDR1 is GTSNPN and CDR2 is SVGIG (reference sequence).

The chain has TRBV3-1 (or the pseudogene TRBV3-2) and TRBJ1-1; TRBD1 might be the D (6 bases). V shed 4 bases and J shed 0 bases, with 9 bases lying between them. The CDR3 loop spans 14 amino acids. CDR1 is LGHDT, CDR2 YNNKEL, per germline (reference sequence). The CDR3 reads CASSRRGVNTEAFF. DNA of the CDR3: TGTGCCAGCAGCCGCAGGGGCGTGAACACTGAAGCTTTCTTT.

This clone was seen only a few times. V usage is TRBV7-2 and J usage is TRBJ1-3; 7 bases agree with TRBD1. The CDR3 extends over 14 amino acids. V shed 5 bases and J 8 bases; nucleotides not matched to a gene: 9. Germline assignment: CDR1 SGHTA and CDR2 FQGNSA. The CDR3 sequence is CASSTSTGSDTIYF. The CDR3 region has the DNA TGTGCCAGCAGCACCTCGACAGGGTCGGACACCATATATTTT.